The 28 T cell receptor beta chains below come from one sample, sequenced in a study of T-cell reconstitution after alpha-beta-depleted transplantation in children. Preparing the TCRbeta library involved the use of unique molecular identifiers. TCRdb passed the PCR reads through MiXCR, listing each CDR3 protein once. The profile shows some 200,000 distinct CDR3 sequences, approximately 6.9% of them singletons. Sequencing used PBMCs, obtained before TCRalphabeta/CD19-depleted stem cell transplant. Source of these receptors: a boy between 2 and 10 years old with acute lymphoblastic leukemia, due to receive a stem cell transplant.

At least ten counts were recorded for this clonotype. This chain links TRBV27 with TRBJ2-1; D might be TRBD1 (5 bases). In germline, CDR1 is MNHEY, CDR2 SMNVEV (reference sequence). CDR3 size: 13 residues. V lost 3 bases to trimming and J lost 9 bases, with 12 bases between them. CDR3 nucleotide sequence: TGTGCCAGCAGTTTGCACCAGGGTACTGAGCAGTTCTTC. It codes for CASSLHQGTEQFF.

The V and J genes are TRBV28 and TRBJ2-7; no reliable D call. Per the germline V gene, CDR1 is MDHEN and CDR2 is SYDVKM. The CDR3 runs to 13 residues. The V end lost 11 bases, the J end lost 2 bases, and 16 bases lay between the germline ends. The CDR3 protein is CASRQPTPYEQYF. CDR3 nucleotide sequence: TGTGCCTCACGTCAGCCAACCCCCTACGAGCAGTACTTC.

This clonotype occurred many times. The rearrangement uses TRBV11-2 and TRBJ1-2; maybe TRBD1 (5 bases). The CDR3 extends over 14 amino acids. The V gene lost 3 bases and the J gene lost 4 bases, with 12 bases spanning the gap. In germline, CDR1 is SGHAT, CDR2 FQNNGV. The CDR3 coding sequence is TGTGCCAGCAGCTTGGGAAAGACAGTCTATGGCTACACCTTC. This gives the protein CASSLGKTVYGYTF.

V usage is TRBV7-2 and J usage is TRBJ1-1; D is perhaps TRBD1 (5 bases). This CDR3 has 15 amino acids. The germline CDR1 and CDR2 sequences are SGHTA and FQGNSA. V lost 3 bases to trimming and J lost 8 bases, with 19 bases between them. Written as DNA, the CDR3 is TGTGCCAGCAGCTTGGAGGGGACGGTGTTAGCGGAAGCTTTCTTT. Its protein is CASSLEGTVLAEAFF.

This clonotype was detected many times. The V gene is TRBV7-2, the J gene TRBJ1-6, with D uncertain. The CDR3 is 15 residues long. V was clipped by 0 bases and J by 3 bases, with 6 bases between them. Germline CDR1 reads SGHTA; CDR2 reads FQGNSA. The CDR3 protein is CASSLAGSYNSPLHF. CDR3 nucleotide sequence: TGTGCCAGCAGCTTAGCCGGCAGCTATAATTCACCCCTCCACTTT.

The chain joins TRBV20-1 to TRBJ2-1; 9 bases are a match to TRBD1. Germline V gene lookup returns CDR1 DFQATT and CDR2 SNEGSKA (reference sequence). Trimming at V came to 2 bases and at J to 3 bases, leaving 8 bases not matched to a gene. This CDR3 is built from 16 residues. CDR3 residues: CSARNPGQGFYNEQFF. In DNA, the CDR3 is TGCAGTGCTAGAAATCCGGGACAGGGTTTCTACAATGAGCAGTTCTTC.

This clonotype was observed a handful of times. The V gene is TRBV12-3 or TRBV12-4, the J gene TRBJ2-5, with TRBD2 identical over 9 bases. The CDR3 extends over 15 amino acids. J was trimmed by 4 bases and V by 3 bases; bases with no gene match: 6. The CDR3 spells CASSFSAGGGETQYF. CDR3 nucleotides: TGTGCCAGCAGTTTTTCAGCGGGAGGAGGAGAGACCCAGTACTTC.

This clonotype was observed at least ten times. This rearrangement joins TRBV29-1 to TRBJ2-5; D is undetermined. Between the trimmed V and J ends, which lost 2 bases and 2 bases, there was a span of 6 bases. The CDR3 sequence is 12 residues long. Germline loops: CDR1 SQVTM, CDR2 ANQGSEA. This CDR3 is CSVEPEQETQYF. The CDR3 region has the DNA TGCAGCGTTGAACCAGAACAAGAGACCCAGTACTTC.

In its sample, this clonotype was seen a few times. The chain employs TRBV20-1 and TRBJ2-1; possible D gene TRBD2, 6 bases. V was cut by 5 bases and J by 3 bases, with 23 bases left in between. There are 17 residues in the CDR3. CDR1 DFQATT and CDR2 SNEGSKA come from the germline V gene (reference sequence). The CDR3, as DNA: TGCAGTGCTGACCTCCTGCGGGACTGGAGTAACTACAATGAGCAGTTCTTC. The encoded protein is CSADLLRDWSNYNEQFF.

This clonotype was counted many times. The genes are TRBV7-2 and TRBJ2-7; D possibly corresponds to TRBD2 (6 bases). The V gene lost 8 bases and the J gene lost 2 bases, with 19 bases spanning the gap. This CDR3 is built from 15 residues. Germline-derived CDR1 and CDR2 are SGHTA and FQGNSA. In nucleotides, the CDR3 is TGTGCCAGCCACGAGATGGGACTTAAACCCTACGAGCAGTACTTC. This codes for CASHEMGLKPYEQYF.

The chain has TRBV12-1 and TRBJ2-4. TRBV12-1 is a documented pseudogene. The CDR3 totals 17 residues. The CDR3 nucleotides read TGTGCCAGCAAATGTGGCCGGACGGGGCTAGCCAAAAACATTCAGTACTTC. It specifies CASKCGRTGLAKNIQYF.

Many counts were recorded for this clonotype. The gene calls are TRBV10-2 and TRBJ2-1; 7 bases match TRBD2. The length of the CDR3 is 15 residues. Unmatched junction bases numbered 7, after V lost 8 bases and J lost 0 bases. Germline V CDR1 and CDR2: WSHSY, SAAADI. The CDR3 loop reads CASQAGQSSYNEQFF. Written as DNA, the CDR3 is TGCGCCAGCCAAGCGGGGCAGAGCTCCTACAATGAGCAGTTCTTC.

This clonotype turned up a few times. The gene calls are TRBV28 and TRBJ2-3, with 11 bases that match TRBD2. Losses at the gene ends were 4 bases for V and 4 bases for J; bases not matched to a gene: 7. CDR3 length: 16 residues. The germline V gene has CDR1 MDHEN and CDR2 SYDVKM. CDR3 nucleotides: TGTGCCAGCAGTTCAGTAGCGGGGGGGCGGGCAGATACGCAGTATTTT. It translates to CASSSVAGGRADTQYF.

This clonotype was seen many times. The rearrangement links TRBV29-1 to TRBJ1-2; possible D gene TRBD1, 5 bases. CDR1 is SQVTM and CDR2 is ANQGSEA in the germline V gene. The CDR3 sequence is 14 residues long. The V end was cut by 1 base, the J end by 6 bases, with 15 bases between. The CDR3 sequence: CSVEGSGPSDGYTF. DNA of the CDR3: TGCAGCGTTGAAGGTTCAGGGCCTTCGGATGGCTACACCTTC.

About this clonotype itself: A much larger clone lies one base from this, so it may be a read error. This chain joins TRBV28 and TRBJ1-1; TRBD1 matches 9 bases. Looked up from germline, CDR1 is MDHEN and CDR2 is SYDVKM. CDR3 size: 12 residues. CDR3 DNA: TGTGCCAGCGGTTTGGCGACAGGGGGAGCTTTCTTT. Its protein is CASGLATGGAFF. Full variable domain (rest looked up from reference TRBV28 and TRBJ1-1): DVKVTQSSRYLVKRTGEKVFLECVQDMDHENMFWYRQDPGLGLRLIYFSYDVKMKEKGDIPEGYSVSREKKERFSLILESASTNQTSMYLCASGLATGGAFFGQGTRLTVV.

This clonotype occurred many times. The V gene is TRBV20-1, the J gene TRBJ2-1; 10 bases line up with TRBD2. With V trimmed by 6 bases and J by 4 bases, 6 bases remained unmatched. CDR3 size: 14 residues. Germline CDR1 DFQATT, CDR2 SNEGSKA (reference sequence). CDR3 region: CSAPRTSGYNEQFF. The CDR3 nucleotides are TGCAGTGCCCCACGGACTAGCGGTTACAATGAGCAGTTCTTC.

In its sample, this clonotype was seen a few times. The chain links TRBV6-1 to TRBJ1-6, with 10 bases aligning to TRBD1. Germline values: CDR1 MNHNS, CDR2 SASEGT. V was clipped by 6 bases and J by 7 bases; unmatched bases: 12. The CDR3 contains 17 residues. CDR3 DNA: TGTGCCAGCAGCCTAACTCCCGGGACAGGGGAAAATTCACCCCTCCACTTT. Translation: CASSLTPGTGENSPLHF.

This clonotype has ten or more counts. V is TRBV5-1 and J is TRBJ2-7; 7 positions agree with TRBD2. With V trimmed by 3 bases and J by 3 bases, 12 bases remained unmatched. The germline gives CDR1 SGHRS, CDR2 YFSETQ. This CDR3 region has 16 residues. The CDR3 loop reads CASSSSDYPGGYEQYF. The CDR3 nucleotides read TGCGCCAGCAGCTCGTCCGATTACCCGGGGGGCTACGAGCAGTACTTC.

This clonotype occurred many times. The chain has TRBV5-4 and TRBJ2-1; D possibly corresponds to TRBD2 (6 bases). The CDR3 spans 14 residues. V lost 3 bases and J lost 7, with 14 bases in between. Germline loops: CDR1 SGHNT, CDR2 YYREEE (reference sequence). The DNA of the CDR3 is TGTGCCAGCAGCTACTCGGGGGTGGGGAATGAGCAGTTCTTC. Translation gives CASSYSGVGNEQFF.

This clonotype was counted at least ten times. The CDR3, as DNA: TGCAGCGTTGAAGATCGGGCTCGACAAGTTAACTATGGCTACACCTTC. Its protein product is CSVEDRARQVNYGYTF. The V and J genes are TRBV29-1 and TRBJ1-2; D gene uncertain. The germline V gene encodes CDR1 SQVTM and CDR2 ANQGSEA. The CDR3 is 16 amino acids. V shed 0 bases and J shed 1 base, with 15 bases lying between them.

This clonotype was detected ten times or more. The chain is built from TRBV20-1 and TRBJ2-7, with D uncertain. The germline gives CDR1 DFQATT, CDR2 SNEGSKA (reference sequence). The CDR3 sequence is 13 residues long. V lost 5 bases and J 4 bases, leaving 15 bases between the germline ends. CDR3 amino acids: CSAPSSDLYEQYF. The CDR3 DNA sequence: TGCAGTGCTCCCTCCTCGGACCTTTACGAGCAGTACTTC.

This clonotype was recorded at least ten times. The chain recombines TRBV7-9 with TRBJ2-1; D is perhaps TRBD1 or TRBD2 (5 bases each). Between the trimmed V and J ends, which lost 6 bases and 8 bases, there was a span of 14 bases. This CDR3 contains 13 residues. Germline V CDR1 and CDR2: SEHNR, FQNEAQ (reference sequence). The CDR3 nucleotides are TGTGCCAGCAGTGGCAGGGAGATCGATGAGCAGTTCTTC. Protein sequence: CASSGREIDEQFF.

The sample holds many counts of this clonotype. J is TRBJ2-1 and V is TRBV12-3 or TRBV12-4; a weak D match, TRBD1 (5 bases). Trimming stripped 3 bases from V and 3 bases from J, with 9 bases between. The CDR3 has 14 residues. In nucleotides, the CDR3 is TGTGCCAGCAGTTTGGGGCAGGGCTACAATGAGCAGTTCTTC. Amino acid sequence: CASSLGQGYNEQFF.

This sequence joins TRBV28 and TRBJ2-4, with D perhaps TRBD1 or TRBD2 (5 bases each). This CDR3 is built from 13 residues. CDR1 and CDR2 from the germline V gene are MDHEN and SYDVKM. The germline V and J ends were trimmed by 3 bases and 7 bases, with 10 bases remaining between them. The CDR3 here is CASSFPGLNIQYF. The CDR3 bases are TGTGCCAGCAGTTTTCCGGGGCTTAACATTCAGTACTTC.

The chain couples TRBV19 to TRBJ2-7, with 7 bases fitting TRBD2. V gave up 5 bases and J gave up 3 bases; unmatched junction bases: 19. Germline CDR1 is LNHDA and CDR2 is SQIVND (reference sequence). The CDR3 is 18 residues long. CDR3 region: CASSFALSAGTTYYEQYF. The CDR3 DNA sequence: TGTGCCAGTAGTTTCGCTCTCTCCGCCGGGACTACATACTACGAGCAGTACTTC.

The chain carries TRBV5-1 and TRBJ2-1; 8 bases agree with TRBD2. V lost 0 bases to trimming and J lost 8 bases; unmatched junction nucleotides: 7. The germline CDR1 and CDR2 sequences are SGHRS and YFSETQ. CDR3 length equals 15 residues. For the CDR3, the DNA is TGCGCCAGCAGCTTGGAAGCGGCGGGAGGCGATGAGCAGTTCTTC. Residues: CASSLEAAGGDEQFF. The full variable domain, completed using reference TRBV5-1 and TRBJ2-1, is KAGVTQTPRYLIKTRGQQVTLSCSPISGHRSVSWYQQTPGQGLQFLFEYFSETQRNKGNFPGRFSGRQFSNSRSEMNVSTLELGDSALYLCASSLEAAGGDEQFFGPGTRLTVL.

V is TRBV28 and J is TRBJ1-5; D uncertain. This CDR3 has 18 amino acids. Trimming took 5 bases from V and 1 from J, leaving 21 bases between them. Per germline, CDR1 MDHEN and CDR2 SYDVKM. Here the CDR3 DNA reads TGTGCCAGCAGTATTGGACCCCAAAGGGTAGGAAGCAATCAGCCCCAGCATTTT. This codes for CASSIGPQRVGSNQPQHF.

This clonotype showed up just a few times. The CDR3 coding sequence is TGCAGTGGGCGGACCACAGGGGGATTGAGACAGCCCCAGCATTTT. Its translation is CSGRTTGGLRQPQHF. V gene TRBV20-1 combines with J gene TRBJ1-5; 8 bases agree with TRBD1. This CDR3 comprises 15 residues. Germline V gene sequence: CDR1 DFQATT, CDR2 SNEGSKA (reference sequence). Trimming cost V 7 bases and J 7 bases; bases outside gene matches: 15.